This T cell receptor beta chain was observed in a study of cytomegalovirus exposure and HLA in healthy donors. A multiplex PCR was run with 60 Vbeta primers and 13 Jbeta primers. Authors' methods: About 9.9 million of the 80 million or so unique TCR beta chains counted in a later analysis were shared. Sequencing used immunoSEQ multiplex PCR; TCRdb keeps in-frame clones, though not all of them. The DNA gave D and trimming, while V, J and clone size come from that table. Of 100,000 to 150,000 clones in the sample, 72% were seen once. This CDR3 comprises 17 residues. This receptor was identified in a young man in good health and CMV-seronegative. V is TRBV12-2 and J is TRBJ2-3; TRBD1, the table's D call, was not compared with the DNA. TRBV12-2 is termed a pseudogene. The specimen sequenced was PBMCs. The chain's CDR3 is CASRPEGATGGTDTQYF. CDR3 nucleotides: TGTGCAAGTCGCCCTGAGGGGGCCACAGGGGGCACAGATACGCAGTATTTT.